This TCR beta chain was recovered during a study of cytomegalovirus exposure and HLA in healthy donors. The CDR3 totals 17 residues. Germline lookup yields CDR1 SGHNT and CDR2 YYREEE (reference sequence). Trimming took 4 bases from V and 7 from J; bases not matched to a gene: 17. Study findings and constraints: Specificity for CMV antigens was confirmed in vitro for a few of the CMV-associated chains. The study recorded about 150 TCR beta chains that were cytomegalovirus-associated. A prior analysis recorded that most TCR beta V segments were productive about 87% or about 30% of the time.

The PCR contained 60 Vbeta and 13 Jbeta primers. Method: immunoSEQ multiplex PCR; TCRdb's copy keeps in-frame clones and lacks some. Among approximately 190,000 clones listed, about 83% were seen once. About this clone: Its target is unknown.

The TCR was taken from a woman aged 30 to 39 in good health and CMV-seropositive. The source material was PBMCs. The V call is TRBV5-4, the J call TRBJ2-1; TRBD1 agrees at 7 bases. CDR3 nucleotide sequence: TGTGCCAGCAGCGGGCGACAGGGCCTCAACGAGGGGAATGAGCAGTTCTTC. Its protein is CASSGRQGLNEGNEQFF.